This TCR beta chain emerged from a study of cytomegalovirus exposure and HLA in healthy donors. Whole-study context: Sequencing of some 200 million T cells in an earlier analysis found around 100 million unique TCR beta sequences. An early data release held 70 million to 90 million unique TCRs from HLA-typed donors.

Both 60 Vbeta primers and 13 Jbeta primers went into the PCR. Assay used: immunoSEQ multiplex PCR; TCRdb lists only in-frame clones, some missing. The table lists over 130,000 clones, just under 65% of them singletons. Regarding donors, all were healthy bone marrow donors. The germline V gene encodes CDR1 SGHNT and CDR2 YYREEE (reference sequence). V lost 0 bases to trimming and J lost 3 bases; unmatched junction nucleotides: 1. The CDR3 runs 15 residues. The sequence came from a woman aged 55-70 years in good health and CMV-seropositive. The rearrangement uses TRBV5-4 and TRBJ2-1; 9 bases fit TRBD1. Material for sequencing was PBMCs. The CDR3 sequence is CASSLGQGDYNEQFF. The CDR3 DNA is TGTGCCAGCAGCTTGGGACAGGGGGACTACAATGAGCAGTTCTTC.